The T cell receptor beta chain under discussion was sequenced for a study of Ad26.COV2.S vaccination and SARS-CoV-2 variants (dated by TCRdb to the early 2020s). Broadly, across the study: Vaccine-arm donors came from COV1001, a multicentre, randomized, double-blind, placebo-controlled phase I-IIa trial of Ad26.COV2.S in healthy adults. Dosing of Ad26.COV2.S was intramuscular, at either 5x10^10 or 1x10^11 viral particles, delivered as one shot or as two shots spaced 56 days apart. Sequencing of the TCRbeta repertoire served to evaluate the specificity and breadth of SARS-CoV-2-reactive T cell receptors following Ad26.COV2.S vaccination. Blinding of investigators to trial group allocation was maintained during experiments and outcome assessment. Trial participants were randomized into five groups of five, in which low-dose or high-dose Ad26.COV2.S was given once or twice, or placebo was given on both occasions. The TCR-sequenced set comprised about 32 samples: some 20 Ad26.COV2.S vaccine recipients, 5 placebo recipients and 8 SARS-CoV-2 convalescent individuals.

TCRbeta CDR3 regions were sequenced with the immunoSEQ Assay. After extraction, genomic DNA underwent amplification by bias-controlled multiplex PCR, followed by high-throughput sequencing. Processing in the source paper ran as follows. Collapsing and filtering of sequences were performed to quantify the absolute abundance of each unique TCRbeta CDR3 region. T cell fraction was estimated by normalizing TCRbeta template counts to usable DNA, which was measured by amplifying reference genes present in all nucleated cells. Repertoire TCRs were annotated as SARS-CoV-2-specific when V gene, CDR3 amino acid sequence and J gene were exactly matched to a known reactive TCR set. The reference SARS-CoV-2 TCR set was derived from MIRA and filtered for enrichment in COVID-19-positive ImmuneCODE repertoires, a step that removed public or cross-reactive TCRs. Using the MIRA antigens, annotated TCRs were further analysed by specific ORF or by position within an ORF. Depth was the summed frequency of annotated unique rearrangements, while breadth was defined as annotated unique rearrangements over total unique productive rearrangements. Two-sided Wilcoxon rank-sum tests were used to compare TCR breadth between groups. This immuneACCESS table, as held by TCRdb, lists in-frame sequences with V and J called but not all clones. Of the missing ones, under half trace to an unresolved V gene in checked studies; the others have no known cause. V and J calls and clone size come straight from that table; D and trimming were deduced from the DNA. Here the sample has just under 250,000 clones; roughly 90% occur a single time. The ten largest clones capture about 10% of the sample.

In light of the paper, this sample's treatment or condition label describes: around 19 received Ad26.COV2.S at low or high dose, single or two shots; several received placebo; per-sample allocation not given. Repertoires of vaccine and placebo recipients were sequenced from samples collected on day 63 after the first injection. Cohort 1b enrolled about two dozen adults aged 18-55 years at a single site in Boston, USA, between 29 July and 7 August 2020. As a vaccine, Ad26.COV2.S was a replication-incompetent adenovirus type 26 vector that expressed a prefusion-stabilized SARS-CoV-2 spike protein derived from the original Wuhan strain. CDR1 and CDR2, per the germline V gene (reference sequence), are MNHNY and SVGAGI. There are 10 amino acids in the CDR3, from cysteine to phenylalanine inclusive. Only the CDR3 DNA stays, 30 bases, in frame from base 1. Trimming costs V 6 bases and J 15 bases, and their ends lie 12 bases apart.

On the study overall, not on this receptor specifically: Vaccine and placebo recipients had similar non-spike TCR breadth, a finding consistent with the vaccine containing only spike. Compared with placebo recipients, Ad26.COV2.S recipients showed higher spike-specific TCR breadth (P = 0.0014). Comparing responses between vaccine doses or regimens was not something the study was powered to do. After vaccination, spike-specific CD8+ and CD4+ T cell responses were reported to show substantial breadth. The authors noted that total T cell responses may have been underestimated by the TCR breadth and depth analyses.

Worth noting for this clone: What this receptor recognizes is not known. No per-base quality is available; no much larger clone lies one base away.

The clonotype comes from a person aged 18-60 years who received the Ad26.COV2.S COVID-19 vaccine or a placebo. The source was peripheral blood, collected in a trial of Ad26.COV2.S vaccine versus placebo. Recombination linked TRBV6-6 to TRBJ2-1; the D gene cannot be named for sure. CDR3 loop: CASRGTRLFF. The DNA sequence follows: TGTGCCAGCAGAGGCACACGGTTGTTCTTC.